Following are 20 T cell receptor beta chains from one sample sequenced in a study of T cell responses to AZD1222 COVID-19 vaccine. Profiling relied on immunoSEQ multiplex PCR, and the TCRdb table lists in-frame clones only, not all of them. The sample includes approximately 100,000 clones, around 91% seen only once; the top ten take 18%. Specimen: peripheral blood, collected on day 0 of AZD1222 vaccination. The origin of the receptors is an adult in good health.

Regarding this clone: The junction departs from germline at one end; a sequencing error may be responsible. The CDR3 loop reads CASSLLLGEQDGHTF. In nucleotides, the CDR3 is TGCGCCAGCAGCTTGCTCCTGGGAGAACAGGATGGCCACACCTTC. V gene TRBV5-1 combines with J gene TRBJ1-2; D is possibly TRBD1 (5 bases). Per germline, CDR1 SGHRS and CDR2 YFSETQ. The CDR3 extends over 15 amino acids.

This clone appeared a few times. This chain joins TRBV11-1 and TRBJ2-7; the match to TRBD1 covers 8 bases. Germline CDR1 is SGHAT and CDR2 is FQDESV (reference sequence). Germline trimming cut 5 bases from V and 0 bases from J; bases unmatched to any gene: 9. The CDR3 loop spans 16 amino acids. CDR3 bases: TGTGCCAGCAGCCCCACAGGGGGAGATTACTCCTACGAGCAGTACTTC. Translating it yields CASSPTGGDYSYEQYF. Full variable domain (remainder filled in from reference TRBV11-1 and TRBJ2-7): EAEVAQSPRYKITEKSQAVAFWCDPISGHATLYWYRQILGQGPELLVQFQDESVVDDSQLPKDRFSAERLKGVDSTLKIQPAELGDSAMYLCASSPTGGDYSYEQYFGPGTRLTVT.

The V call is TRBV7-6, the J call TRBJ2-1; no clear D gene. Germline loops: CDR1 SGHVS, CDR2 FNYEAQ. The CDR3 length is 15 residues. V lost 4 bases, J lost 4 bases, and 14 bases lay in between. CDR3 sequence (DNA): TGTGCCAGCAGCTGGGAATGGGGTGCTTACAATGAGCAGTTCTTC. Translated: CASSWEWGAYNEQFF.

The chain couples TRBV12-5 to TRBJ2-3, with a weak D call TRBD1 (6 bases). This CDR3 contains 15 residues. Trimming shortened V by 3 bases and J by 2 bases, and 12 bases separated the two germline ends. Germline CDR1 reads LGHNT; CDR2 reads FRNRAP. The CDR3 loop reads CASGFRGAFTDTQYF. The CDR3 DNA follows: TGTGCTAGTGGTTTCAGGGGCGCATTCACAGATACGCAGTATTTT.

A remark on this clone: The sample contains more than one DNA sequence encoding this CDR3. The chain recombines TRBV5-4 with TRBJ1-3; D ambiguous. The CDR3 spans 15 residues. The ends were cut back, 0 bases at V and 0 bases at J, with 7 bases in the middle. Germline CDR1 and CDR2: SGHNT and YYREEE (reference sequence). The CDR3 reads CASSLGGISGNTIYF. Here the CDR3 DNA reads TGTGCCAGCAGCTTGGGGGGAATCTCTGGAAACACCATATATTTT.

The CDR3: CASSDRLVGHTYEQYF. DNA for the CDR3: TGTGCCAGCAGTGATCGACTAGTGGGCCATACCTACGAGCAGTACTTC. V gene TRBV6-4 combines with J gene TRBJ2-7, with D perhaps TRBD2 (6 bases). The germline gives CDR1 MRHNA, CDR2 SNTAGT. This CDR3 has 16 amino acids. V gave up 3 bases and J gave up 2 bases, with 17 bases separating them.

The chain combines TRBV5-1 with TRBJ2-7, with no clear D. Trimming stripped 1 base from V and 2 bases from J, with 10 bases between. The germline V gene has CDR1 SGHRS and CDR2 YFSETQ. The CDR3 spans 14 residues. This chain's CDR3 is CASSLTTGPYEQYF. The CDR3 DNA is TGCGCCAGCAGCTTGACAACCGGCCCCTACGAGCAGTACTTC.

The chain joins TRBV13 to TRBJ1-2, with D possibly matching TRBD1 (5 bases). Germline CDR1 and CDR2: PRHDT and FYEKMQ (reference sequence). V lost 5 bases to trimming and J lost 4 bases, with 14 bases between them. The CDR3 totals 14 residues. The CDR3 nucleotides are TGTGCCAGCAGCCCCGACAGCTTGCCCTATGGCTACACCTTC. Translated: CASSPDSLPYGYTF.

V and J are TRBV9 and TRBJ1-1; D unresolved. The V and J ends lost 4 bases and 1 base respectively, with 11 bases between them. Germline V gives CDR1 SGDLS, CDR2 YYNGEE. The CDR3 extends over 14 amino acids. CDR3 coding DNA: TGTGCCAGCAGCTTCGACGGGCGGAACACTGAAGCTTTCTTT. Amino acid sequence: CASSFDGRNTEAFF.

J is TRBJ2-5 and V is TRBV2; 7 bases agree with TRBD1. With 7 bases clipped from V and 4 bases from J, the junction kept 6 bases outside the gene matches. This CDR3 spans 13 amino acids. Germline V CDR1 and CDR2: SNHLY, FYNNEI. CDR3 in DNA: TGTGCCAGCAACCGACAGGGTCGAGAGACCCAGTACTTC. Translated: CASNRQGRETQYF.

The rearrangement links TRBV2 to TRBJ2-7, with D uncertain. Germline CDR1 reads SNHLY; CDR2 reads FYNNEI. V lost 5 bases to trimming and J lost 2 bases, with 25 bases between them. The CDR3 consists of 18 residues. The CDR3 DNA follows: TGTGCCAGCAGTCAAAGGGCGTCTACTTTCGTACGGGCCTACGAGCAGTACTTC. Amino acids: CASSQRASTFVRAYEQYF.

The chain recombines TRBV10-3 with TRBJ1-6; D uncertain. The ends were cut back, 3 bases at V and 2 bases at J, with 8 bases in the middle. The CDR3 has 15 residues. Germline assignment: CDR1 ENHRY and CDR2 SYGVKD. The CDR3 DNA follows: TGTGCCATCAGTGAACAGAATACCTATAATTCACCCCTCCACTTT. This sequence encodes CAISEQNTYNSPLHF.

The chain combines TRBV2 with TRBJ1-1; TRBD1 matches 7 bases. CDR1 is SNHLY and CDR2 is FYNNEI in the germline V gene. CDR3 length: 13 residues. For the CDR3, the DNA is TGTGTCAAACAGGGGCCCGCCCTTACTGAAGCTTTCTTT. This gives the protein CVKQGPALTEAFF.

This chain uses TRBV10-2 with TRBJ1-1, with D perhaps matching TRBD1 (5 bases). Trimming removed 2 bases from V and 1 base from J, with 5 bases in between. Per germline, CDR1 WSHSY and CDR2 SAAADI. The CDR3 covers 13 residues. Here the CDR3 DNA reads TGCGCCAGCAGTGAGACAGGGAACACTGAAGCTTTCTTT. This gives the protein CASSETGNTEAFF.

The chain links TRBV5-1 to TRBJ1-3; 9 bases are a match to TRBD1. In germline, CDR1 is SGHRS, CDR2 YFSETQ. This CDR3 comprises 16 residues. V dropped 4 bases and J dropped 2; count of bases not matched to a gene: 7. The chain's CDR3 is CASSRGQGNPGNTIYF. In DNA, the CDR3 is TGCGCCAGCAGCAGGGGACAGGGCAATCCTGGAAACACCATATATTTT.

J is TRBJ1-2 and V is TRBV6-5; 12 bases agree with TRBD1. The J segment lost 7 bases and the V segment lost 8 bases, leaving 5 bases of the junction unmatched. CDR3 length: 13 amino acids. Germline values: CDR1 MNHEY, CDR2 SVGAGI. The CDR3 reads CASGTGGVIGYTF. As DNA, the CDR3 is TGTGCCAGCGGGACAGGGGGCGTTATTGGCTACACCTTC.

This clone was seen a handful of times. The chain recombines TRBV25-1 with TRBJ1-3, with a weak D call TRBD1 (6 bases). CDR3 length: 17 residues. Germline V lookup: CDR1 MGHDK, CDR2 SYGVNS. The V gene lost 1 base and the J gene lost 0 bases, with 13 bases spanning the gap. This CDR3 is CASSESLGAHSGNTIYF. In nucleotides, the CDR3 is TGTGCCAGCAGTGAATCTCTGGGGGCTCACTCTGGAAACACCATATATTTT.

The chain couples TRBV7-9 to TRBJ2-7, with TRBD2 as a possible D gene (6 bases). The V and J ends lost 6 bases and 1 base respectively, with 7 bases between them. CDR1 SEHNR and CDR2 FQNEAQ come from the germline V gene (reference sequence). The CDR3 length is 12 residues. The CDR3 is CASRGGSYEQYF. The CDR3 nucleotides read TGTGCCAGCAGGGGGGGATCCTACGAGCAGTACTTC. Full variable domain (outside the CDR3, taken from reference TRBV7-9 and TRBJ2-7): DTGVSQNPRHKITKRGQNVTFRCDPISEHNRLYWYRQTLGQGPEFLTYFQNEAQLEKSRLLSDRFSAERPKGSFSTLEIQRTEQGDSAMYLCASRGGSYEQYFGPGTRLTVT.

This chain uses TRBV12-3 or TRBV12-4 with TRBJ2-2; possible D gene TRBD1, 5 bases. Trimming took 7 bases from V and 3 from J, leaving 6 bases between them. The CDR3 has 12 amino acids. CDR3 region: CASTQDTGELFF. CDR3 nucleotide sequence: TGTGCCAGCACACAGGACACCGGGGAGCTGTTTTTT.

This clone was counted a single time. The chain has TRBV20-1 and TRBJ2-5; possible D gene TRBD1, 5 bases. Deletions cut 3 bases from V and 1 base from J, with 12 bases between. Germline loops: CDR1 DFQATT, CDR2 SNEGSKA (reference sequence). The CDR3 sequence is 14 residues long. The CDR3 sequence is CSASGWGPQETQYF. Here the CDR3 DNA reads TGCAGTGCTAGTGGTTGGGGCCCCCAAGAGACCCAGTACTTC.